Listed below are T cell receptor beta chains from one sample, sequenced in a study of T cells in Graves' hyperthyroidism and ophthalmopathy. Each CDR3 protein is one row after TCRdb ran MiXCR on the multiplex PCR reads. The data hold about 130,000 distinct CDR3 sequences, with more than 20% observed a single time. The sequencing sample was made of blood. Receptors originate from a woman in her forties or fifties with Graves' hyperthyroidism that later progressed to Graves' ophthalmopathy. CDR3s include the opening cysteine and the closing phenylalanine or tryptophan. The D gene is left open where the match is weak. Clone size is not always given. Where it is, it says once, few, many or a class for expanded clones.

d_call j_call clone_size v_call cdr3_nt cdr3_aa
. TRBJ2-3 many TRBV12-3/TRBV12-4 TGTGCCAGCAGTTTGAGGGCCGGAACGCAGTATTTT CASSLRAGTQYF
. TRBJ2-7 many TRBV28 TGTGCCAGCAGGTCCGGCCGACAAAGTTGGGGAATCTACGAGCAGTACTTC CASRSGRQSWGIYEQYF
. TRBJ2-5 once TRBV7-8 TGTGCCAGCGAGAGGAGTGCCTCTGAGACCCAGTACTTC CASERSASETQYF
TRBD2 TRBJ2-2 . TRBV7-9 TGTGCCAGCAGTGTCGGGGGGGCTGACGGTCTCACCACCGGGGAGCTGTTTTTT CASSVGGADGLTTGELFF
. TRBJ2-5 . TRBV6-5 TGTGCCAGCAGTTATTCATTGACAGGACAAGAGACCCAGTACTTC CASSYSLTGQETQYF
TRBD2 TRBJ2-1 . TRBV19 TGTGCCAGTAGTCGCGGCGCTAGCGGGGCAGATGAGCAGTTCTTC CASSRGASGADEQFF
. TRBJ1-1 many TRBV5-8 TGTGCCAGCAGGTTGAAGGCACAACGAGCTTTCTTT CASRLKAQRAFF
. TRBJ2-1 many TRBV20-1 TGCAGTGCCCAAACCGAGGACAAGGTTTTCAAGGGGCAGTTCTTC CSAQTEDKVFKGQFF
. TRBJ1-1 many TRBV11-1 TGTGCCAGCAGCTTAGCGTCTAATACTGAAGCTTTCTTT CASSLASNTEAFF
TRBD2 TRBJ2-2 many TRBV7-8 TGTGCCAGCCTCGGGACTAGCGGAGCGAACACCGGGGAGCTGTTTTTT CASLGTSGANTGELFF